The 31 T cell receptor beta chains below come from one sample, sequenced in a study of T cell responses to AZD1222 COVID-19 vaccine. Here immunoSEQ multiplex PCR was the method, and the copy in TCRdb shows in-frame clones only, minus some. The sample records 150,000 to 170,000 clones, about 87% being singletons. The sequenced sample was peripheral blood, obtained on day 0 of AZD1222 vaccination. These TCRs come from an adult in good health.

V usage is TRBV7-6 and J usage is TRBJ2-2; 10 positions match TRBD2. J was trimmed by 5 bases and V by 7 bases; bases with no gene match: 4. This CDR3 is 14 amino acids long. Germline CDR1 is SGHVS and CDR2 is FNYEAQ. The CDR3 nucleotides are TGTGCCAGCATCCAGACTAGCGGGACCGGGGAGCTGTTTTTT. This sequence encodes CASIQTSGTGELFF.

The count of this clone is one. This chain joins TRBV3-1 (or the pseudogene TRBV3-2) and TRBJ2-3; no firm D call. Germline CDR1 reads LGHDT; CDR2 reads YNNKEL (reference sequence). The CDR3 length is 11 residues. V shed 5 bases and J shed 6 bases, with 6 bases lying between them. In DNA form, the CDR3 reads TGTGCCAGCAGCGGGTTGGATACGCAGTATTTT. Its translation: CASSGLDTQYF.

The V call is TRBV18, the J call TRBJ1-4, with a possible D match to TRBD1 (5 bases). Per germline, CDR1 KGHSH and CDR2 LQKENI. The V end was cut by 4 bases, the J end by 0 bases, with 9 bases between. The CDR3 spans 15 residues. This CDR3 reads CASSQGEATNEKLFF. CDR3 nucleotide sequence: TGTGCCAGCTCACAAGGGGAGGCAACTAATGAAAAACTGTTTTTT.

This clone was counted a single time. This chain connects TRBV3-1 (or the pseudogene TRBV3-2) to TRBJ2-7; D not certain. The CDR3 sequence is 14 residues long. Germline V CDR1 and CDR2: LGHDT, YNNKEL (reference sequence). V was cut by 5 bases and J by 5 bases, with 16 bases left in between. The CDR3 DNA follows: TGTGCCAGCAGCATCCGGGTCCAATCTGACGAGCAGTACTTC. Translating it yields CASSIRVQSDEQYF.

The chain is built from TRBV7-2 and TRBJ2-7, with 8 nucleotides matching TRBD1. There are 14 residues in the CDR3. With V trimmed by 3 bases and J by 2 bases, 3 bases remained unmatched. In germline, CDR1 is SGHTA, CDR2 FQGNSA. CDR3 coding DNA: TGTGCCAGCAGCTTCTCACAGGGGGCCTACGAGCAGTACTTC. The encoded protein is CASSFSQGAYEQYF. Filled out from reference TRBV7-2 and TRBJ2-7, the complete variable domain reads GAGVSQSPSNKVTEKGKDVELRCDPISGHTALYWYRQSLGQGLEFLIYFQGNSAPDKSGLPSDRFSAERTGGSVSTLTIQRTQQEDSAVYLCASSFSQGAYEQYFGPGTRLTVT.

In regard to this clone: Different DNA sequences within this sample yield the same CDR3. V usage is TRBV14 and J usage is TRBJ1-1, with D perhaps TRBD1 (5 bases). Trimming removed 3 bases at V and 5 bases at J, with 10 bases between. Germline values: CDR1 SGHDN, CDR2 FVKESK. The CDR3 length is 13 residues. CDR3 sequence: CASSHTGRTEAFF. Written as DNA, the CDR3 is TGTGCCAGCAGCCATACAGGTCGGACTGAAGCTTTCTTT. The entire variable domain, with the rest obtained from reference TRBV14 and TRBJ1-1, is as follows: EAGVTQFPSHSVIEKGQTVTLRCDPISGHDNLYWYRRVMGKEIKFLLHFVKESKQDESGMPNNRFLAERTGGTYSTLKVQPAELEDSGVYFCASSHTGRTEAFFGQGTRLTVV.

This chain joins TRBV7-2 and TRBJ2-5; 8 bases line up with TRBD2. This CDR3 spans 14 amino acids. Germline V gives CDR1 SGHTA, CDR2 FQGNSA. V gave up 3 bases and J gave up 1 base; unmatched junction bases: 1. The CDR3 reads CASSLLAGQETQYF. The CDR3, as DNA: TGTGCCAGCAGCTTGCTAGCGGGCCAAGAGACCCAGTACTTC. Full variable domain (rest looked up from reference TRBV7-2 and TRBJ2-5): GAGVSQSPSNKVTEKGKDVELRCDPISGHTALYWYRQSLGQGLEFLIYFQGNSAPDKSGLPSDRFSAERTGGSVSTLTIQRTQQEDSAVYLCASSLLAGQETQYFGPGTRLLVL.

V and J are TRBV19 and TRBJ2-7, with a tentative D call TRBD1 (6 bases). This CDR3 contains 15 residues. The germline gives CDR1 LNHDA, CDR2 SQIVND (reference sequence). With 3 bases removed from V and 2 bases from J, the gap between germline ends came to 14 bases. In nucleotides, the CDR3 is TGTGCCAGTAGTATCCGTTGGACAGTACCCTACGAGCAGTACTTC. Encoded protein: CASSIRWTVPYEQYF.

V gene TRBV6-5 combines with J gene TRBJ2-7; D unresolved. Trimming shortened V by 3 bases and J by 3 bases, and 15 bases separated the two germline ends. This CDR3 spans 15 amino acids. In germline, CDR1 is MNHEY, CDR2 SVGAGI. In nucleotides, the CDR3 is TGTGCCAGCAGTTATGCGCCCCCACCGAACTACGAGCAGTACTTC. Translated: CASSYAPPPNYEQYF.

CDR3 in DNA: TGTGCCAGCAGTCAGGTCCAGGGTGGAGGCTACACCTTC. Translating it yields CASSQVQGGGYTF. The J gene is TRBJ1-2, the V gene TRBV27; weak D call: TRBD1 (5 bases). V lost 5 bases, J lost 8 bases, and 15 bases lay in between. Looked up from germline, CDR1 is MNHEY and CDR2 is SMNVEV (reference sequence). The CDR3 is 13 amino acids.

The gene calls are TRBV25-1 and TRBJ2-5; D may correspond to TRBD1 or TRBD2 (7 bases each). V lost 3 bases and J lost 1, with 18 bases in between. The CDR3 runs to 17 residues. From germline, CDR1 is MGHDK and CDR2 SYGVNS. For the CDR3, the DNA is TGTGCCAGCAGTGACAGCAAGGGGGGGACAGCCCAAGAGACCCAGTACTTC. It specifies CASSDSKGGTAQETQYF.

The chain couples TRBV3-1 (or the pseudogene TRBV3-2) to TRBJ2-1; 10 bases align to TRBD1. The germline gives CDR1 LGHDT, CDR2 YNNKEL (reference sequence). J lost 6 bases, V lost 0 bases, and 5 bases had no gene match. CDR3 length: 16 amino acids. The DNA of the CDR3 is TGTGCCAGCAGCCAAGATATCAGGACAGGGGGCAATGAGCAGTTCTTC. It is translated as CASSQDIRTGGNEQFF.

The count of this clone is one. The chain employs TRBV10-3 and TRBJ2-1, with D possibly matching TRBD2 (6 bases). The germline V gene encodes CDR1 ENHRY and CDR2 SYGVKD. The V and J ends lost 8 bases and 15 bases respectively, with 26 bases between them. CDR3 size: 14 residues. This CDR3 is CAIGGFLQGSRAFF. The CDR3 bases are TGTGCCATCGGGGGGTTTTTACAAGGGTCTAGGGCGTTCTTC.

The rearrangement links TRBV6-5 to TRBJ2-7; 8 bases map to TRBD1. Germline values: CDR1 MNHEY, CDR2 SVGAGI. V shed 6 bases and J 3 bases; nucleotides not matched to a gene: 4. The CDR3 spans 13 residues. CDR3 nucleotides: TGTGCCAGCAGCCTCGACAGGGGCTACGAGCAGTACTTC. Translation: CASSLDRGYEQYF.

The V call is TRBV24-1, the J call TRBJ1-2; D not certain. CDR3 length: 13 amino acids. Germline CDR1 and CDR2: KGHDR and SFDVKD. Trimming left V 5 bases short and J 4 bases short, with 10 bases between. The CDR3 DNA sequence: TGTGCCACCAGTGCCGGTTTTGGCTATGGCTACACCTTC. Translating it yields CATSAGFGYGYTF.

The V call is TRBV27, the J call TRBJ1-6, with TRBD1 matching over 7 bases. Trimming took 6 bases from V and 6 from J; bases not matched to a gene: 8. The germline V gene has CDR1 MNHEY and CDR2 SMNVEV (reference sequence). The length of the CDR3 is 15 residues. The CDR3, as DNA: TGTGCCAGCAGAAGTGGGACAGCTCCTAATTCACCCCTCCACTTT. Amino acid sequence: CASRSGTAPNSPLHF.

The rearrangement uses TRBV4-1 and TRBJ2-5, with a possible D match to TRBD2 (7 bases). Germline V lookup: CDR1 MGHRA, CDR2 YSYEKL. The V end lost 1 base, the J end lost 5 bases, and 20 bases lay between the germline ends. The CDR3 is made up of 17 amino acids. The CDR3 protein is CASSQGPSGGKRETQYF. The CDR3 DNA is TGCGCCAGCAGCCAAGGACCCTCGGGGGGCAAGAGGGAGACCCAGTACTTC.

The table lists this clone with a count of one. J is TRBJ1-3 and V is TRBV18; D not resolved. In germline, CDR1 is KGHSH, CDR2 LQKENI. This CDR3 region has 14 residues. V was pared by 2 bases and J by 3 bases, with 8 bases between. The CDR3 region has the DNA TGTGCCAGCTCACCAGACTCGCGTGGAAACACCATATATTTT. It codes for CASSPDSRGNTIYF.

This clone was seen once. The V and J genes are TRBV27 and TRBJ2-3; 11 bases line up with TRBD2. Germline lookup yields CDR1 MNHEY and CDR2 SMNVEV (reference sequence). This CDR3 region has 16 residues. Unmatched junction bases numbered 6, after V lost 3 bases and J lost 4 bases. The CDR3 loop reads CASSFLAGGGADTQYF. The CDR3 DNA sequence: TGTGCCAGCAGTTTCCTAGCGGGGGGCGGAGCAGATACGCAGTATTTT.

V usage is TRBV6-1 and J usage is TRBJ2-4; tentatively, D is TRBD1 (5 bases). The CDR3 runs 17 residues. The germline gives CDR1 MNHNS, CDR2 SASEGT. Deletions cut 1 base from V and 3 bases from J, with 16 bases between. This CDR3 is CASSEGGLVLVKNIQYF. Here the CDR3 DNA reads TGTGCCAGCAGTGAAGGGGGCTTAGTTCTAGTCAAAAACATTCAGTACTTC.

This sequence joins TRBV10-3 and TRBJ2-7, with a weak D call TRBD1 (5 bases). Germline lookup yields CDR1 ENHRY and CDR2 SYGVKD. The V end was cut by 6 bases, the J end by 5 bases, with 17 bases between. This CDR3 has 14 amino acids. The CDR3 is CAIRAFQGSDEQYF. The CDR3 nucleotides read TGTGCCATCAGAGCATTCCAGGGTTCCGACGAGCAGTACTTC.

The rearrangement uses TRBV5-1 and TRBJ2-7; 11 nucleotides agree with TRBD2. The CDR3 contains 15 residues. The trim removed 6 bases at V and 4 bases at J, leaving 9 bases unmatched. In germline, CDR1 is SGHRS, CDR2 YFSETQ. The CDR3 region has the DNA TGCGCCAGCAACACTGCTAGCGGGGGGCCGTACGAGCAGTACTTC. Its protein is CASNTASGGPYEQYF.

This rearrangement joins TRBV13 to TRBJ1-2; a possible D gene is TRBD1 (6 bases). This CDR3 is built from 16 residues. With 1 base removed from V and 7 bases from J, the gap between germline ends came to 19 bases. In germline, CDR1 is PRHDT, CDR2 FYEKMQ (reference sequence). The CDR3 loop is CASSLVVGRGRSGYTF. Written as DNA, the CDR3 is TGTGCCAGCAGCTTAGTAGTCGGCAGGGGAAGGAGTGGCTACACCTTC.

The chain couples TRBV7-3 to TRBJ1-1; possible D gene TRBD1, 6 bases. The germline V and J ends were trimmed by 2 bases and 4 bases, with 11 bases remaining between them. The germline V gene encodes CDR1 SGHTA and CDR2 FQGTGA. The CDR3 is made up of 14 amino acids. The CDR3 is CASSLQGPGTEAFF. The CDR3 bases are TGTGCCAGCAGCTTACAGGGGCCGGGCACTGAAGCTTTCTTT.

J is TRBJ2-3 and V is TRBV4-3; possibly TRBD2 for D (6 bases). Germline CDR1 reads LGHNA; CDR2 reads YSLEER. The CDR3 covers 15 residues. The V and J ends lost 0 bases and 4 bases respectively, with 11 bases between them. The CDR3 nucleotides are TGCGCCAGCAGCCAAGATAGTACGGGAGCAGATACGCAGTATTTT. Translated: CASSQDSTGADTQYF.

The chain uses TRBV19 and TRBJ1-1; 7 nucleotides line up with TRBD1. CDR1 is LNHDA and CDR2 is SQIVND in the germline V gene (reference sequence). V shed 3 bases, J shed 4 bases, and the junction held 5 bases outside the gene matches. The CDR3 has 14 amino acids. As DNA, the CDR3 is TGTGCCAGTAGTATCTCCGCAGGGGGCACTGAAGCTTTCTTT. Residues: CASSISAGGTEAFF.

This chain connects TRBV19 to TRBJ2-5; D is unresolved. The CDR3 has 13 residues. Trimming took 5 bases from V and 2 from J, leaving 9 bases between them. Germline V gives CDR1 LNHDA, CDR2 SQIVND (reference sequence). CDR3 sequence reads: CASSAAAQETQYF. In DNA form, the CDR3 reads TGTGCCAGTAGTGCGGCGGCACAAGAGACCCAGTACTTC.

This rearrangement joins TRBV7-9 to TRBJ2-5, with D hard to call. Trimming removed 5 bases from V and 5 bases from J, with 6 bases in between. Germline CDR1 is SEHNR and CDR2 is FQNEAQ (reference sequence). The CDR3 is 11 residues long. The CDR3 loop is CASSMGETQYF. The CDR3 region has the DNA TGTGCCAGCAGCATGGGGGAGACCCAGTACTTC. Looking up the rest from reference TRBV7-9 and TRBJ2-5 gives the full variable domain: DTGVSQNPRHKITKRGQNVTFRCDPISEHNRLYWYRQTLGQGPEFLTYFQNEAQLEKSRLLSDRFSAERPKGSFSTLEIQRTEQGDSAMYLCASSMGETQYFGPGTRLLVL.

V and J are TRBV27 and TRBJ2-3; D not certain. Germline V lookup: CDR1 MNHEY, CDR2 SMNVEV (reference sequence). Between the trimmed V and J ends, which lost 1 base and 6 bases, there was a span of 2 bases. The CDR3 spans 11 residues. DNA of the CDR3: TGTGCCAGCAGTTTATATGATACGCAGTATTTT. Residues: CASSLYDTQYF.

The chain combines TRBV12-3 or TRBV12-4 with TRBJ1-2; D is possibly TRBD1 (6 bases). There are 13 residues in the CDR3. V shed 5 bases and J shed 2 bases, with 9 bases lying between them. The CDR3 nucleotides are TGTGCCAGCAGTCAGACAGGCAACTATGGCTACACCTTC. This gives the protein CASSQTGNYGYTF.

The V call is TRBV3-1 (or the pseudogene TRBV3-2), the J call TRBJ2-7, with 9 bases matching TRBD1. Germline V gene sequence: CDR1 LGHDT, CDR2 YNNKEL (reference sequence). The CDR3 totals 16 residues. Unmatched junction bases numbered 10, after V lost 2 bases and J lost 5 bases. CDR3 nucleotides: TGTGCCAGCAGCCAAATATATGGACAGGGGTTCGACGAGCAGTACTTC. Translation gives CASSQIYGQGFDEQYF.